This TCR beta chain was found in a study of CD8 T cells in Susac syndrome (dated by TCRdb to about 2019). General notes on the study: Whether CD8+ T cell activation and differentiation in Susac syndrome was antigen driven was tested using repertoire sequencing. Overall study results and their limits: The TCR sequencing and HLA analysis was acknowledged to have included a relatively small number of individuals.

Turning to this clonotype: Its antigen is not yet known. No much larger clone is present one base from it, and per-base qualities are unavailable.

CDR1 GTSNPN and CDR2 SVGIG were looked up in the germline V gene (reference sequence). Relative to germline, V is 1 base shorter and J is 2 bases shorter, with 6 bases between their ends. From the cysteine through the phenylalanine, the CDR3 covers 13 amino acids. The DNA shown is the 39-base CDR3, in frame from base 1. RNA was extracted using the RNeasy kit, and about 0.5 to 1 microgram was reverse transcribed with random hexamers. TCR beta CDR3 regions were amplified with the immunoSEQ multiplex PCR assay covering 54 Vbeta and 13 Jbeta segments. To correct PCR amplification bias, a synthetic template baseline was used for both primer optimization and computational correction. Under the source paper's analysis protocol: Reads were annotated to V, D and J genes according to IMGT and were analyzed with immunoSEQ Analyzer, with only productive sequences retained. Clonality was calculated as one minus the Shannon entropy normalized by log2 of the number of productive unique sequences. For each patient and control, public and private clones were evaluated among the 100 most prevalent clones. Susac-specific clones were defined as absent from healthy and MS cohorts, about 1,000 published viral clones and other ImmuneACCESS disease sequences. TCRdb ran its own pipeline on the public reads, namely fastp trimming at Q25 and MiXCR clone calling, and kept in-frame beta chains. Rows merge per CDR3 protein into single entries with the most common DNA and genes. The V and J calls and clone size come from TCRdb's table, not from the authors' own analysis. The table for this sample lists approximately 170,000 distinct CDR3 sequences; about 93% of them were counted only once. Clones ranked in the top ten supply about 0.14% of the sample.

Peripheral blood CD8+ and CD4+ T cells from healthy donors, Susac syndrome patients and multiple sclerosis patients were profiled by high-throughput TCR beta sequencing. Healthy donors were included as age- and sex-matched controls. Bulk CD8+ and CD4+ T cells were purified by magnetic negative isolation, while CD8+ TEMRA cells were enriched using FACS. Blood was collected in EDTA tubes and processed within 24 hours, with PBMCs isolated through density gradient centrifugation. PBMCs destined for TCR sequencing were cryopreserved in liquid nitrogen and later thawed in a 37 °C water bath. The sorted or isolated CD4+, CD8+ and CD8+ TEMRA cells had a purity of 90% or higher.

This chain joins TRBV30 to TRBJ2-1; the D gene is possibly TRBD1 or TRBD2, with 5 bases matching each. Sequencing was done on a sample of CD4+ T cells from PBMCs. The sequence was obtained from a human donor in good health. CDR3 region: CAWSAGPYNEQFF. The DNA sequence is TGTGCCTGGAGTGCGGGGCCCTACAATGAGCAGTTCTTC. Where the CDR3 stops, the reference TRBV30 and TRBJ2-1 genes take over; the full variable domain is SQTIHQWPATLVQPVGSPLSLECTVEGTSNPNLYWYRQAAGRGLQLLFYSVGIGQISSEVPQNLSASRPQDRQFILSSKKLLLSDSGFYLCAWSAGPYNEQFFGPGTRLTVL.